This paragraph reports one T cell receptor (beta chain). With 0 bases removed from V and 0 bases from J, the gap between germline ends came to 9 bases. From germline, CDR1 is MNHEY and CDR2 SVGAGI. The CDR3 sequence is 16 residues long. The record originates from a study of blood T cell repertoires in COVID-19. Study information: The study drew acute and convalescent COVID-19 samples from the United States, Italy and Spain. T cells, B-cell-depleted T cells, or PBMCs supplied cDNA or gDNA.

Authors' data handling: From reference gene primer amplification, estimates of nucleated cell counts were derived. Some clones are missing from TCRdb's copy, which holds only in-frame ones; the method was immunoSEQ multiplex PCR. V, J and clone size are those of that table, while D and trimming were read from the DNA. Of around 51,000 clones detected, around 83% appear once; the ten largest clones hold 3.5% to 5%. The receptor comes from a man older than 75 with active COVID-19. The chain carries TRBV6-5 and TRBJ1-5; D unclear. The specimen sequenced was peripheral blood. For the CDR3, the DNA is TGTGCCAGCAGTTACTCATCAGATTATAGCAATCAGCCCCAGCATTTT. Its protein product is CASSYSSDYSNQPQHF.